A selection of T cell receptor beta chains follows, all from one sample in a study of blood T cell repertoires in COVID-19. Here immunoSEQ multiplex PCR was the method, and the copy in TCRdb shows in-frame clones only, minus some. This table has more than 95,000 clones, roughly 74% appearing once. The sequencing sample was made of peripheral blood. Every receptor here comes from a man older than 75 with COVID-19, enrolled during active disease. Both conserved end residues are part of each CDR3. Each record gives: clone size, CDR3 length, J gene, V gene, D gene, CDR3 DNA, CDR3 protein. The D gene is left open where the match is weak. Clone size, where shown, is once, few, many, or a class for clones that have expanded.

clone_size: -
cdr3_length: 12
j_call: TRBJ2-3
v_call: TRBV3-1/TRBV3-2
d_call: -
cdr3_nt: TGTGCCAGCAGCCAAGAACGGGATACGCAGTATTTT
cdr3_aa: CASSQERDTQYF

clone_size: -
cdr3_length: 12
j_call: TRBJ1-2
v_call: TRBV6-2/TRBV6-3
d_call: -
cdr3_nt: TGTGCCAGCAGTCAGTACGGGATTGGCTACACCTTC
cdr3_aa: CASSQYGIGYTF

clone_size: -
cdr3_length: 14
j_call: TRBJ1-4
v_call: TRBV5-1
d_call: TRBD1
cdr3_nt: TGCGCCAGCAGCTCGACAGGGCGTAATGAAAAACTGTTTTTT
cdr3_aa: CASSSTGRNEKLFF

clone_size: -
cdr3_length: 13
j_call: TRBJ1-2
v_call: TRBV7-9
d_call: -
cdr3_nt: TGTGCCAGCAGCTTACGCGATTACGATGGCTACACCTTC
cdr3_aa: CASSLRDYDGYTF

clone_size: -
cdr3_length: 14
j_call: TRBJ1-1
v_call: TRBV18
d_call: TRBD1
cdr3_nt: TGTGCCAGCTCACCCCCAATTGACAGGGGTGAAGCTTTCTTT
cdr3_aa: CASSPPIDRGEAFF

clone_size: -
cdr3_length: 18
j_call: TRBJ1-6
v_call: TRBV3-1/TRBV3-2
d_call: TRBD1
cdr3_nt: TGTGCCAGCAGCCAAGACAGGCCGGGACAGGGTTATGCTTCACCCCTCCACTTT
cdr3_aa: CASSQDRPGQGYASPLHF

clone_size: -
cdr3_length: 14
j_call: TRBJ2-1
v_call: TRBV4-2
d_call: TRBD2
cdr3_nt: TGTGCCAGCAGCCAAGCGGGTAGCGGGGGAGAGCAGTTCTTC
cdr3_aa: CASSQAGSGGEQFF

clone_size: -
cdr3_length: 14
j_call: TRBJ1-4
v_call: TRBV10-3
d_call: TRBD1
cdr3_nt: TGTGCCATCAGTGATTCCCGACAGGGTGAAAAACTGTTTTTT
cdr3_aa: CAISDSRQGEKLFF

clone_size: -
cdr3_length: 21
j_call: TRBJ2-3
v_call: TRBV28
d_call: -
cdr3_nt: TGTGCCAGCAGTTTACCCCGCCTACATTACCCCAGGGGGGCCCGATTGGATACGCAGTATTTT
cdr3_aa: CASSLPRLHYPRGARLDTQYF

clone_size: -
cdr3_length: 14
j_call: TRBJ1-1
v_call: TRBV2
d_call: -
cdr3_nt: TGTGCCAGCAGTGAAGCATCAGGGTTCACTGAAGCTTTCTTT
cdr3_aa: CASSEASGFTEAFF

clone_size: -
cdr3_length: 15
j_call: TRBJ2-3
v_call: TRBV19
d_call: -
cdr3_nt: TGTGCCAGTAGCCTTATTAGCGGAGGCACAGATACGCAGTATTTT
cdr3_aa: CASSLISGGTDTQYF

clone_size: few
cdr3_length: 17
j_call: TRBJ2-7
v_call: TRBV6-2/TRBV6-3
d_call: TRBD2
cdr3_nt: TGTGCCAGCAGTTACCCGACTAGCGGTTATTCCACCTACGAGCAGTACTTC
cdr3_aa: CASSYPTSGYSTYEQYF

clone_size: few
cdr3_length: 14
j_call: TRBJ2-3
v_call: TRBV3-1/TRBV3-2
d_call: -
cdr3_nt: TGTGCCAGCAGCCAAGGGACTAGCACAGATACGCAGTATTTT
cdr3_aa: CASSQGTSTDTQYF

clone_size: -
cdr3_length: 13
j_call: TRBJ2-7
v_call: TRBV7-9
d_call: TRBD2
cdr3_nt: TGTGCCAGCAGCTTTTCTAGCGGATACGAGCAGTACTTC
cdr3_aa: CASSFSSGYEQYF

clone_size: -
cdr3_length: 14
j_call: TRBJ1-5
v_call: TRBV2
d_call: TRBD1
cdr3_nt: TGTGCCAGCATACCGGGACAGGGCGGTCAGCCCCAGCATTTT
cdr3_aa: CASIPGQGGQPQHF

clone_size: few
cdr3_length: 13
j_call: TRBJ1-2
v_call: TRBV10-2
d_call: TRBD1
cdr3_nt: TGCGCCAGCAGCAGGGGGCGAGGCTATGGCTACACCTTC
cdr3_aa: CASSRGRGYGYTF

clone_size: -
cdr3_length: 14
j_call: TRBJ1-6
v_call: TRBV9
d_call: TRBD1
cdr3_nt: TGTGCCAGCAGCCGGGGACAGGGGAACTCACCCCTCCACTTT
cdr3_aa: CASSRGQGNSPLHF

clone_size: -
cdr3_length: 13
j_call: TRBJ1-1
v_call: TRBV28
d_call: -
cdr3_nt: TGTGCCAGCAGCCGGGGAGGTGGCACTGAAGCTTTCTTT
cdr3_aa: CASSRGGGTEAFF